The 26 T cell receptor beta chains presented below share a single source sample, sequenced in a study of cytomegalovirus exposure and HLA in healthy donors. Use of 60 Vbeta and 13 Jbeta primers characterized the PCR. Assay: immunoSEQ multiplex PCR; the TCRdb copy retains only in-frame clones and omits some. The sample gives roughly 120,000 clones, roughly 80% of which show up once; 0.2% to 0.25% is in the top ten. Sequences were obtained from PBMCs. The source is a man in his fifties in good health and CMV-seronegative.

This CDR3 is CASSFSGTGNTEAFF. CDR3 DNA: TGTGCCAGCAGCTTCTCCGGGACAGGGAACACTGAAGCTTTCTTT. The rearrangement uses TRBV5-4 and TRBJ1-1, with 8 positions matching TRBD1. Germline V gene sequence: CDR1 SGHNT, CDR2 YYREEE (reference sequence). V was clipped by 2 bases and J by 1 base; unmatched bases: 4. The CDR3 sequence is 15 residues long.

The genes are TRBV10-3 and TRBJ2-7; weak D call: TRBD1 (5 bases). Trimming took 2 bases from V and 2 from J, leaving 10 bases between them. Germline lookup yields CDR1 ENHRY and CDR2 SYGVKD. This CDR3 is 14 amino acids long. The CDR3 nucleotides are TGTGCCATCAGTGAGGGGGCAGGGACCTACGAGCAGTACTTC. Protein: CAISEGAGTYEQYF.

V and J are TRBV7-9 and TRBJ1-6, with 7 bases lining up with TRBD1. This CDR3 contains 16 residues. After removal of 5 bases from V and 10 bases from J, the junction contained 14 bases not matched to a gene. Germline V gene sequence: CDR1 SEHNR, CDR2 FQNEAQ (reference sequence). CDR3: CASSLPRQGVGSPLHF. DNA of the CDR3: TGTGCCAGCAGCCTGCCGAGACAGGGAGTAGGGTCACCCCTCCACTTT.

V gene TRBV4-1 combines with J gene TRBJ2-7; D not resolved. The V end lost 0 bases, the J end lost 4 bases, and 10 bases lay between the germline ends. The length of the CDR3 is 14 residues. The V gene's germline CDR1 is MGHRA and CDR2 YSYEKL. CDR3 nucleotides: TGCGCCAGCAGCCAAGATGAGGCCCGATACGAGCAGTACTTC. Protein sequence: CASSQDEARYEQYF.

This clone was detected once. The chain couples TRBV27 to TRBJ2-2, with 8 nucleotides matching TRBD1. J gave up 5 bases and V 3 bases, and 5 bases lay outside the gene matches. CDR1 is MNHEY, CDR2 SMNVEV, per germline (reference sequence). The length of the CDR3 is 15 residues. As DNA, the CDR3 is TGTGCCAGCAGTTTTCAGGGGGCGGGAACCGGGGAGCTGTTTTTT. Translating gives CASSFQGAGTGELFF.

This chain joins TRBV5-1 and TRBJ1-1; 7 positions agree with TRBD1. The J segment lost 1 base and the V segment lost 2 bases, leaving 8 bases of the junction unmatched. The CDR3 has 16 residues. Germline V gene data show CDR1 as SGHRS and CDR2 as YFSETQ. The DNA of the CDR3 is TGCGCCAGCAGCTTCGTTACCGGGACAGCGAACACTGAAGCTTTCTTT. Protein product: CASSFVTGTANTEAFF.

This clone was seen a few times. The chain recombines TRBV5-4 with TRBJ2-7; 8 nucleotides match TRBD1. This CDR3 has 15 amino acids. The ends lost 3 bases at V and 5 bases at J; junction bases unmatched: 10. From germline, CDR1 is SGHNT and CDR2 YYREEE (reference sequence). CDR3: CASSSARTGKNEQYF. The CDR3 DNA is TGTGCCAGCAGCTCAGCTCGGACAGGGAAGAACGAGCAGTACTTC.

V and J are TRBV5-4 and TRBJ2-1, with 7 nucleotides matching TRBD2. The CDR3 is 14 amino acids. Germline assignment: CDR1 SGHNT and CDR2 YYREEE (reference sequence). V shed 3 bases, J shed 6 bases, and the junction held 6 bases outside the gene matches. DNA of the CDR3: TGTGCCAGCAGCTCCACTAGCGAAATCAATGAGCAGTTCTTC. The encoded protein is CASSSTSEINEQFF.

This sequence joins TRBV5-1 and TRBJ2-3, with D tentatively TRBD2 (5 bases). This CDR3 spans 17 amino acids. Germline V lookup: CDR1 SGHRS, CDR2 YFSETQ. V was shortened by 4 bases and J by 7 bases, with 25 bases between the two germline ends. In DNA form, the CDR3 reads TGCGCCAGCAGCCAAGCTTCGGGGAAGCCTTCGAGTAATACGCAGTATTTT. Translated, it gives CASSQASGKPSSNTQYF. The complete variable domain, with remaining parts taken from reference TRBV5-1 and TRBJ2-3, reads KAGVTQTPRYLIKTRGQQVTLSCSPISGHRSVSWYQQTPGQGLQFLFEYFSETQRNKGNFPGRFSGRQFSNSRSEMNVSTLELGDSALYLCASSQASGKPSSNTQYFGPGTRLTVL.

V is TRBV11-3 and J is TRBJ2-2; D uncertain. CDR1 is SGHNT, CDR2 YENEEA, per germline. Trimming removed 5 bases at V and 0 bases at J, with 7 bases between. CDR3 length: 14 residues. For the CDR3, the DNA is TGTGCCAGCAGCGAACGGTCGAACACCGGGGAGCTGTTTTTT. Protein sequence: CASSERSNTGELFF.

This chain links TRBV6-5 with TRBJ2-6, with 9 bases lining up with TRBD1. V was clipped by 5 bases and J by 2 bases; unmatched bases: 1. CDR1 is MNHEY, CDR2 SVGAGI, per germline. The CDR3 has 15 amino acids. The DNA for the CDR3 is TGTGCCAGCAGTCGACAGGGGGCTGGGGCCAACGTCCTGACTTTC. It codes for CASSRQGAGANVLTF.

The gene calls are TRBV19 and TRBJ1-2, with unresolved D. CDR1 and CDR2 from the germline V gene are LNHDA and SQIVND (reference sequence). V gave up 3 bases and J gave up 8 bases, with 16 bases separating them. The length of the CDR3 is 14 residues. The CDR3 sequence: CASSIGSPPGGYTF. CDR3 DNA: TGTGCCAGTAGTATTGGGTCCCCTCCGGGAGGCTACACCTTC.

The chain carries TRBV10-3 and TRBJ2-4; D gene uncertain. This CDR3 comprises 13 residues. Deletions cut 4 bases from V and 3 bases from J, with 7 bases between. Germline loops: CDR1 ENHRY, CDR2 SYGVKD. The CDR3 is CAISGSDKNIQYF. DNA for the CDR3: TGTGCCATCAGTGGCAGCGACAAAAACATTCAGTACTTC.

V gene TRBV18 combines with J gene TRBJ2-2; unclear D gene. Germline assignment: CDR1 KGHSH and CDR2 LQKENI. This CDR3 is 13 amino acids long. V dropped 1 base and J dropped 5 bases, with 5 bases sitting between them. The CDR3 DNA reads TGTGCCAGCTCACCACAACAAACCGGGGAGCTGTTTTTT. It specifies CASSPQQTGELFF.

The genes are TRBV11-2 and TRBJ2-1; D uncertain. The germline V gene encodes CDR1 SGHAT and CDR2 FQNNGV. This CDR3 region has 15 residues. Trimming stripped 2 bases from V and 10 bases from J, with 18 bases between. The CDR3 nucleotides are TGTGCCAGCAGCTTATTATTCGCGCGGCGTGGGGAGCAGTTCTTC. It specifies CASSLLFARRGEQFF.

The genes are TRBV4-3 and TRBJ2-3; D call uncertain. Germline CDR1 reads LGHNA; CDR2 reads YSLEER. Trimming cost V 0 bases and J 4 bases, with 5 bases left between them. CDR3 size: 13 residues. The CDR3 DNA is TGCGCCAGCAGCCAAGATAGTGCAGATACGCAGTATTTT. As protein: CASSQDSADTQYF.

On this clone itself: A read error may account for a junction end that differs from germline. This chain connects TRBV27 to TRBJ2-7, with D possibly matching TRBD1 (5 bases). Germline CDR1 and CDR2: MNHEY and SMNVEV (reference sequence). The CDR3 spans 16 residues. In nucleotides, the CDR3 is TGTGCCTGCAGTCAATCCATACAGGTTAATCTCTACGAGCAGTACTTC. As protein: CACSQSIQVNLYEQYF.

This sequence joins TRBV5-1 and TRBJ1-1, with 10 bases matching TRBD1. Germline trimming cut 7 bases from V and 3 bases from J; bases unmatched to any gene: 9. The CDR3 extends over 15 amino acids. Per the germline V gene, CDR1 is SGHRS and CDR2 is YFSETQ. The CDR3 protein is CASGNSGTGDTEAFF. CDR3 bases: TGCGCCAGCGGCAACTCCGGGACAGGGGACACTGAAGCTTTCTTT. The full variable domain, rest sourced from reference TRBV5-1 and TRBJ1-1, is KAGVTQTPRYLIKTRGQQVTLSCSPISGHRSVSWYQQTPGQGLQFLFEYFSETQRNKGNFPGRFSGRQFSNSRSEMNVSTLELGDSALYLCASGNSGTGDTEAFFGQGTRLTVV.

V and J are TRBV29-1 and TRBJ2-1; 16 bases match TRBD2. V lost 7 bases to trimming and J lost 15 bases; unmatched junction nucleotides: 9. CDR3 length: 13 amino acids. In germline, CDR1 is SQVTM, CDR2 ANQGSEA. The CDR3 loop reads CSAGGLAGGPGFF. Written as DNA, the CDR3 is TGCAGCGCTGGGGGACTAGCGGGAGGGCCTGGGTTCTTC.

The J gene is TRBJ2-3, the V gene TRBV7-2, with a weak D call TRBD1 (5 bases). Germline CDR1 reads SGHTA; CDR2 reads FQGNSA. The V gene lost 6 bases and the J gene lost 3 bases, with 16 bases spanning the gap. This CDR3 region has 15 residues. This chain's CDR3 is CASRSSGQVTDTQYF. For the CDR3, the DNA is TGTGCCAGCAGATCTTCCGGACAAGTGACAGATACGCAGTATTTT.

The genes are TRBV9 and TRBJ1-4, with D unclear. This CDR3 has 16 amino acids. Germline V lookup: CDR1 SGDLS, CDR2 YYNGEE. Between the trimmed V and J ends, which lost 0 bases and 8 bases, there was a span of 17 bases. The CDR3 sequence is CASSVATGRGEEKLFF. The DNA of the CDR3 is TGTGCCAGCAGCGTAGCTACTGGGCGGGGAGAGGAAAAACTGTTTTTT.

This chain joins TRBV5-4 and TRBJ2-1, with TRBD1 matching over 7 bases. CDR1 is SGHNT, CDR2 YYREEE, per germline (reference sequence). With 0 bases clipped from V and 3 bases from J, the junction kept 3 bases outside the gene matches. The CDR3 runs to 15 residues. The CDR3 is CASSLARGLYNEQFF. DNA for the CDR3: TGTGCCAGCAGCTTGGCTAGGGGGCTCTACAATGAGCAGTTCTTC.

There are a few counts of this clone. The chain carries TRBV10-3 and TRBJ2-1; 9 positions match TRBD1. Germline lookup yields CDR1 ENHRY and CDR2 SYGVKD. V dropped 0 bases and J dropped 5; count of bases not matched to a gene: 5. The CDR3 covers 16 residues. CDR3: CAISESPGQGNNEQFF. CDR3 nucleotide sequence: TGTGCCATCAGTGAGTCTCCGGGACAGGGAAACAATGAGCAGTTCTTC.

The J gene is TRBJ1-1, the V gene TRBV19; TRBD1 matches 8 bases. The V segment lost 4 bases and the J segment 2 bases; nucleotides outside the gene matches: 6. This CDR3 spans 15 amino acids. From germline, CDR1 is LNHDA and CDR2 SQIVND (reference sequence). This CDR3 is CASSRAGGLNTEAFF. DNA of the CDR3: TGTGCCAGTAGTAGGGCAGGGGGCCTAAACACTGAAGCTTTCTTT.

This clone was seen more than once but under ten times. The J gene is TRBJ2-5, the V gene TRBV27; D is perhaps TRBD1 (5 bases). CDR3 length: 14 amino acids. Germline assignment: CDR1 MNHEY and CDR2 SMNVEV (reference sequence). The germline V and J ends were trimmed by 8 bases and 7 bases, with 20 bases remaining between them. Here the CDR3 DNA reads TGTGCCAGCGCGGCAGGGCGGCTGTCCGTGACCCAGTACTTC. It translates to CASAAGRLSVTQYF.

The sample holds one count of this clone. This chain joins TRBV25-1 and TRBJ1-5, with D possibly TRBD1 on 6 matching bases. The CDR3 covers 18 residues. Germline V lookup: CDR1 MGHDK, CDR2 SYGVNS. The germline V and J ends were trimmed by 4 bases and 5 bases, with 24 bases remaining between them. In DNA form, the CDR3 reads TGTGCCAGCAGTGGAGGGACGGCCAGGGGAAGTTGGGATCAGCCCCAGCATTTT. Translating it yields CASSGGTARGSWDQPQHF. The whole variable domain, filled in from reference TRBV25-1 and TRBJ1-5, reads EADIYQTPRYLVIGTGKKITLECSQTMGHDKMYWYQQDPGMELHLIHYSYGVNSTEKGDLSSESTVSRIRTEHFPLTLESARPSHTSQYLCASSGGTARGSWDQPQHFGDGTRLSIL.